A selection of T cell receptor beta chains follows, all from one sample in a study of blood T cell repertoires in COVID-19. TCRdb keeps only in-frame clones here, not all; method: immunoSEQ multiplex PCR. The sample has roughly 200,000 clones, 65% to 90% seen once; the top ten hold 4.5% to 7.5%. The sample was peripheral blood. The origin of the receptors is a man aged 80 or over with acute or convalescent COVID-19. Each CDR3 is given with its conserved first and last residue. A D gene is named only where the DNA matches it firmly. Size values are once, few and many counts, or a class for expanded clones, and some rows have none.

v_gene	len	d_gene	abundance	j_gene	CDR3nt	CDR3aa
TRBV2	14	TRBD2	.	TRBJ2-2	TGTGCCAGCAGCCGGACTAGCACGGCCGGGGAGCTGTTTTTT	CASSRTSTAGELFF
TRBV6-6	18	TRBD2	few	TRBJ2-1	TGTGCCACCAGTCCGGGACTAGCGGGAAGGAGCCCCTACAATGAGCAGTTCTTC	CATSPGLAGRSPYNEQFF
TRBV18	15	TRBD2	.	TRBJ2-1	TGTGCCAGCTCACCGCCACTAGCGGAAAGCAATGAGCAGTTCTTC	CASSPPLAESNEQFF
TRBV5-1	13	.	.	TRBJ1-2	TGCGCCAGCAGCTTCTCAGGGGACTATGGCTACACCTTC	CASSFSGDYGYTF
TRBV18	14	.	.	TRBJ2-2	TGTGCCAGCTCACCACGAGATCCTCCCGGGGAGCTGTTTTTT	CASSPRDPPGELFF
TRBV21-1	14	.	.	TRBJ2-7	TGTGCCAGCAGGGGACTAGCGGGAGTGTACGAGCAGTACTTC	CASRGLAGVYEQYF
TRBV2	14	.	.	TRBJ1-5	TGTGCCAGCAGTGGACAGACTAGCAATCAGCCCCAGCATTTT	CASSGQTSNQPQHF
TRBV6-6	16	.	.	TRBJ2-2	TGTGCCAGCAGTTACTCGGGTGGGGGCAACACCGGGGAGCTGTTTTTT	CASSYSGGGNTGELFF
TRBV12-3/TRBV12-4	13	TRBD1	.	TRBJ1-1	TGTGCCAGCAGGCGCGACAGGGGCACTGAAGCTTTCTTT	CASRRDRGTEAFF
TRBV5-1	14	TRBD2	.	TRBJ2-7	TGCGCCAGCAGCTTAGCAACTAGCGTCTACGAGCAGTACTTC	CASSLATSVYEQYF
TRBV7-2	15	.	.	TRBJ2-2	TGTGCCAGCAGCTTAGTTGGGGGCGCCGCCGGGGAGCTGTTTTTT	CASSLVGGAAGELFF
TRBV18	16	TRBD2	.	TRBJ2-2	TGTGCCAGCTCACCCGGACTAGCGGGAGTCACCGGGGAGCTGTTTTTT	CASSPGLAGVTGELFF
TRBV29-1	12	.	.	TRBJ1-4	TGCAGCGCCTTGTTCGGGGGTGAAAAACTGTTTTTT	CSALFGGEKLFF
TRBV7-3	15	TRBD1	.	TRBJ1-2	TGTGCCAGCAGCCCAGGGACAGGGGGCGACGGAGGCTACACCTTC	CASSPGTGGDGGYTF
TRBV10-1	14	TRBD2	once	TRBJ2-7	TGCGCCAGCAGTGGATCGGGAGGCTCCTACGAGCAGTACTTC	CASSGSGGSYEQYF
TRBV29-1	15	TRBD2	.	TRBJ2-1	TGCAGCGCCCCGACTAGCGGGTTTATCTACAATGAGCAGTTCTTC	CSAPTSGFIYNEQFF
TRBV29-1	18	TRBD2	.	TRBJ2-1	TGCAGCGTTGTTGGGGAGATGGCTAGCGGGAGGGGATACAATGAGCAGTTCTTC	CSVVGEMASGRGYNEQFF
TRBV10-1	12	TRBD1	.	TRBJ2-1	TGCGCCAGCAGCCCACAGGGGAATGAGCAGTTCTTC	CASSPQGNEQFF
TRBV18	16	.	.	TRBJ1-4	TGTGCCAGCGCGCGAGTGATGCAAGCAACTAATGAAAAACTGTTTTTT	CASARVMQATNEKLFF
TRBV2	14	TRBD2	.	TRBJ2-5	TGTGCCAGCATAAGCGGGAGGGCCCCCAGGACCCAGTACTTC	CASISGRAPRTQYF
TRBV7-3	13	.	.	TRBJ1-1	TGTGCCAGCAGCTTTTGGCAGAACACTGAAGCTTTCTTT	CASSFWQNTEAFF
TRBV10-3	13	.	.	TRBJ2-7	TGTGCCATCAGTGAGTCCCGGGGTTACGAGCAGTACTTC	CAISESRGYEQYF
TRBV7-3	17	TRBD2	.	TRBJ2-1	TGTGCCAGCAGCTTAGGGGGTAGGGCTAGCGGGGCCAATGAGCAGTTCTTC	CASSLGGRASGANEQFF
TRBV3-1/TRBV3-2	15	.	.	TRBJ2-7	TGTGCCAGCAGCCAAGATCCGGGAGCAGCCTACGAGCAGTACTTC	CASSQDPGAAYEQYF
TRBV19	14	.	.	TRBJ1-4	TGTGCCAGTAGTTCGGGACTGACTAATGAAAAACTGTTTTTT	CASSSGLTNEKLFF
TRBV6-2/TRBV6-3	14	.	.	TRBJ2-1	TGTGCCAGCAGTTACTATAGGGACTTAATGGTGCAGTTCTTC	CASSYYRDLMVQFF
TRBV30	15	.	once	TRBJ1-2	TGTGCCTGGATTAGGGTAGGGAGGCCTAACTATGGCTACACCTTC	CAWIRVGRPNYGYTF
TRBV28	14	TRBD1	.	TRBJ2-2	TGTGCCAGCAGAAGACAGGGTTACACCGGGGAGCTGTTTTTT	CASRRQGYTGELFF
TRBV27	15	.	.	TRBJ2-7	TGTGCCAGCAGCCCCCAGGTAGCGAGCTCCTACGAGCAGTACTTC	CASSPQVASSYEQYF
TRBV7-2	14	.	.	TRBJ2-3	TGTGCCAGCAGCCCCGGTTCGCACACAGATACGCAGTATTTT	CASSPGSHTDTQYF
TRBV6-5	13	TRBD1	few	TRBJ2-1	TGTGCCAGCAGCCTACAGGGGGACTATGAGCAGTTCTTC	CASSLQGDYEQFF
TRBV28	16	TRBD1	.	TRBJ2-2	TGTGCCAGCAGTTTATGGGGACAGGGGAGGACCGGGGAGCTGTTTTTT	CASSLWGQGRTGELFF
TRBV19	14	TRBD1	.	TRBJ1-2	TGTGCCAGCAGTACTGGACAGGGGGCTTATGGCTACACCTTC	CASSTGQGAYGYTF
TRBV28	15	TRBD1	.	TRBJ1-1	TGTGCCAGCAGTTACTCCCCGGGACAGGGGGCAACAGCTTTCTTT	CASSYSPGQGATAFF
TRBV3-1/TRBV3-2	17	TRBD2	.	TRBJ2-3	TGTGCCAGCAGCCACACGGTTAGCGGGAGAAGGAAAGATACGCAGTATTTT	CASSHTVSGRRKDTQYF
TRBV18	13	.	.	TRBJ2-7	TGTGCCAGCTCACCATCTGCGCCCGGCGAGCAGTACTTC	CASSPSAPGEQYF
TRBV28	13	.	.	TRBJ1-1	TGTGCCAGCAGCCGGAGGTTAGGCACTGAAGCTTTCTTT	CASSRRLGTEAFF
TRBV30	17	.	many	TRBJ2-7	TGTGCCTGGAGTACCCTAAGGCCGGAGAGGCTAGACTACGAGCAGTACTTC	CAWSTLRPERLDYEQYF
TRBV5-4	15	.	.	TRBJ2-3	TGTGCCAGCAGCTTGTCCACGGGAAGCACAGATACGCAGTATTTT	CASSLSTGSTDTQYF
TRBV25-1	12	.	.	TRBJ1-4	TGTGCCAGCAGTGATCCCCTGGAAAAACTGTTTTTT	CASSDPLEKLFF
TRBV18	13	.	.	TRBJ1-2	TGTGCCAGCTCACCAGGCAAGAACTATGGCTACACCTTC	CASSPGKNYGYTF
TRBV6-5	14	.	.	TRBJ2-5	TGTGCCAGCAGTTACAGGACAGCGCGCGAGACCCAGTACTTC	CASSYRTARETQYF
TRBV18	14	.	.	TRBJ1-5	TGTGCCAGCTCACCCGGGTTGGGAGATCAGCCCCAGCATTTT	CASSPGLGDQPQHF
TRBV7-2	16	TRBD1	.	TRBJ1-4	TGTGCCAGCAGCTCCCGAGCCGGGACAGGGAATGAAAAACTGTTTTTT	CASSSRAGTGNEKLFF
TRBV11-2	13	.	many	TRBJ1-1	TGTGCCAGCAGCCTCCGGCGGGCGGGTGAAGCTTTCTTT	CASSLRRAGEAFF
TRBV5-1	12	.	.	TRBJ1-2	TGCGCCAGCACATCTGGGGGAGGGAGATACACCTTC	CASTSGGGRYTF
TRBV18	15	.	.	TRBJ1-6	TGTGCCAGCTCACCAACGCAGGGAATGGGGTCACCCCTCCACTTT	CASSPTQGMGSPLHF
TRBV3-1/TRBV3-2	16	.	.	TRBJ1-4	TGTGCCAGCAGCCAAGAACGGAGCACAACTAATGAAAAACTGTTTTTT	CASSQERSTTNEKLFF